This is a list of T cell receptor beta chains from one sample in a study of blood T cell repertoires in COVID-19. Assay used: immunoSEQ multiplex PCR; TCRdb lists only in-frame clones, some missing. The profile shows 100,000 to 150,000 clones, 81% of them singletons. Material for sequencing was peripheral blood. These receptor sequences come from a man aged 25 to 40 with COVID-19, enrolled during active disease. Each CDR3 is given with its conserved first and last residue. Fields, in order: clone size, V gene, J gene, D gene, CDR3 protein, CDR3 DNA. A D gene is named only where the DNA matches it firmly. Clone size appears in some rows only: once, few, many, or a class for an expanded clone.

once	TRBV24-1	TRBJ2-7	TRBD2	CATSDPSGGAEEQYF	TGTGCCACCAGTGATCCTAGCGGGGGGGCCGAGGAGCAGTACTTC
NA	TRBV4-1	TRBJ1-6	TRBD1	CASSLGSGTGDSPLHF	TGCGCCAGCAGCCTAGGATCCGGGACAGGGGATTCACCCCTCCACTTT
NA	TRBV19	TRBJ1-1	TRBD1	CASSARDRGLYTEAFF	TGTGCCAGTAGTGCCCGGGACAGGGGGCTTTACACTGAAGCTTTCTTT
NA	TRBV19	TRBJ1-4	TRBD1	CASSDSDRAGEKLFF	TGTGCCAGTAGTGACTCGGACAGGGCGGGCGAAAAACTGTTTTTT
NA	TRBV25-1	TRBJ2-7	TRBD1	CASSATTGTASYEQYF	TGTGCCAGCAGTGCTACGACCGGGACAGCTTCCTACGAGCAGTACTTC
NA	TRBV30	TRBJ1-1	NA	CAWNRDIHTEAFF	TGTGCCTGGAATCGGGACATACACACTGAAGCTTTCTTT
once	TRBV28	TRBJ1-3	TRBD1	CASSNRGFSSGNTIYF	TGTGCCAGCAGCAACAGGGGTTTTTCCTCTGGAAACACCATATATTTT
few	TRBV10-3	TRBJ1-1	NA	CAIADGDGTEAFF	TGTGCCATCGCCGACGGGGATGGGACTGAAGCTTTCTTT
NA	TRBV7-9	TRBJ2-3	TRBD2	CATPGLDTDTQYF	TGTGCCACCCCGGGACTAGATACAGATACGCAGTATTTT
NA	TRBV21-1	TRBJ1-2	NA	CASLQARYGYTF	TGTGCCAGCCTCCAGGCACGGTATGGCTACACCTTC
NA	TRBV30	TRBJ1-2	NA	CAWSGSGAYGYTF	TGTGCCTGGAGTGGAAGCGGAGCCTATGGCTACACCTTC
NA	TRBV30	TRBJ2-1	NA	CAWCRGSSYNEQFF	TGTGCCTGGTGCAGGGGAAGCTCCTACAATGAGCAGTTCTTC
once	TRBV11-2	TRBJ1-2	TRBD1	CASSYSRDSFSGYTF	TGTGCCAGCAGCTATAGCCGGGACAGTTTCTCTGGCTACACCTTC
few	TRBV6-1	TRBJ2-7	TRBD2	CASSVLTGTSGSYEQYF	TGTGCCAGCAGTGTACTGACCGGGACTAGCGGCTCCTACGAGCAGTACTTC
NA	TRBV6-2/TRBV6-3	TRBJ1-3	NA	CASSYAGTGNTIYF	TGTGCCAGCAGTTACGCGGGGACTGGAAACACCATATATTTT
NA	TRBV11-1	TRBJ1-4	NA	CASSWTENEKLFF	TGTGCCAGCAGCTGGACAGAAAATGAAAAACTGTTTTTT